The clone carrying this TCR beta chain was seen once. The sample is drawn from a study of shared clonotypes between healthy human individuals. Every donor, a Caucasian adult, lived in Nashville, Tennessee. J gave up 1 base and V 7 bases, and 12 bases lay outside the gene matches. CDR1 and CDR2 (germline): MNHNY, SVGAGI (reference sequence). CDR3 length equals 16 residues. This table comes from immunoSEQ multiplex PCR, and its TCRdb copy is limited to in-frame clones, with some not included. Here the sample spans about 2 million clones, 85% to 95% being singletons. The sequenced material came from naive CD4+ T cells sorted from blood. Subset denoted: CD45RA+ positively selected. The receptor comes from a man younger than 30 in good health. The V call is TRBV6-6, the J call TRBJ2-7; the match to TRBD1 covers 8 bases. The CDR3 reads CASTSQRDRNSYEQYF. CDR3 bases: TGTGCCAGCACCTCGCAAAGGGACAGGAATTCCTACGAGCAGTACTTC.